This T cell receptor (beta chain) stems from a study of T cells in Graves' hyperthyroidism and ophthalmopathy. V trimming: 6 bases; J trimming: 4 bases; junction bases outside the gene matches: 10. The CDR3 runs 18 residues. Per germline, CDR1 SNHLY and CDR2 FYNNEI. Amplification of TCR beta CDR3 regions used RNA as the template. HTBI primers were the set used in a first-round RT-PCR of the TCR CDR3. In TCRdb, the multiplex PCR reads were re-called with MiXCR into one record per CDR3 protein. Of about 610,000 distinct CDR3 sequences in the sample, about half were seen once. This TCR derives from a woman aged 18-29 years with Graves' hyperthyroidism. The specimen was peripheral blood or thyroid tissue (not recorded which). The J gene is TRBJ2-2, the V gene TRBV2; TRBD2 matches at 14 bases. CDR3 protein: CASRGTSGSPTFTGELFF. CDR3 nucleotides: TGTGCCAGCAGGGGGACTAGCGGGAGTCCCACGTTCACCGGGGAGCTGTTTTTT.